These 16 T cell receptor beta chains share one sample of origin, sequenced in a study of shared clonotypes between healthy human individuals. TCRdb's table, derived via immunoSEQ multiplex PCR, lists solely in-frame clones and lacks some. The table lists about 1 million clones, around 76% of them singletons. The sequenced sample was memory CD4+ T cells sorted from blood. The subset: CD45RA-negative fraction. These receptors all stem from a man between 18 and 35 years old in good health.

This chain connects TRBV27 to TRBJ2-3; 10 positions match TRBD1. The CDR3 runs 17 residues. Germline loops: CDR1 MNHEY, CDR2 SMNVEV (reference sequence). V trimming: 0 bases; J trimming: 2 bases; junction bases outside the gene matches: 5. Here the CDR3 reads CASSLSMTGGYTDTQYF. The CDR3 DNA reads TGTGCCAGCAGTTTATCGATGACAGGGGGCTACACAGATACGCAGTATTTT.

The chain links TRBV5-6 to TRBJ2-4, with TRBD1 matching 9 bases. Germline V gene sequence: CDR1 SGHDT, CDR2 YYEEEE. The CDR3 runs to 17 residues. The J segment lost 13 bases and the V segment lost 0 bases, leaving 17 bases of the junction unmatched. CDR3 amino acids: CASSLETGTGSRIRQYF. Written as DNA, the CDR3 is TGTGCCAGCAGCTTGGAAACCGGGACAGGGTCCCGAATCAGGCAGTACTTC.

As for this clone: The sample carries other DNA sequences with the same CDR3. J is TRBJ2-5 and V is TRBV27, with D unresolved. Germline V gene lookup returns CDR1 MNHEY and CDR2 SMNVEV (reference sequence). The CDR3 is 12 amino acids. The germline V and J ends were trimmed by 0 bases and 4 bases, with 3 bases remaining between them. CDR3: CASSLSRETQYF. The DNA for the CDR3 is TGTGCCAGCAGTTTATCACGAGAGACCCAGTACTTC.

This clone was detected a few times. The chain joins TRBV7-2 to TRBJ1-1, with D perhaps matching TRBD1 (5 bases). V gave up 3 bases and J gave up 0 bases, with 8 bases separating them. Germline V gene lookup returns CDR1 SGHTA and CDR2 FQGNSA. The CDR3 is 14 amino acids. This CDR3 is CASSFGALNTEAFF. The CDR3 coding sequence is TGTGCCAGCAGCTTTGGGGCACTGAACACTGAAGCTTTCTTT.

This clone appeared a single time. The chain is built from TRBV30 and TRBJ2-7, with D uncertain. The V end lost 0 bases, the J end lost 6 bases, and 9 bases lay between the germline ends. The CDR3 is made up of 12 amino acids. CDR1 is GTSNPN and CDR2 is SVGIG in the germline V gene (reference sequence). This chain's CDR3 is CAWSVLGTEQYF. The CDR3 nucleotides are TGTGCCTGGAGTGTACTGGGTACCGAGCAGTACTTC.

This clone showed up just once. The chain has TRBV7-2 and TRBJ1-1, with 11 bases matching TRBD1. The CDR3 totals 17 residues. The V and J ends lost 3 bases and 4 bases, in that order; junction bases with no gene match: 10. Germline CDR1 and CDR2: SGHTA and FQGNSA. As DNA, the CDR3 is TGTGCCAGCAGCTTTCTTGGGACAGGGGGACTGGGCACTGAAGCTTTCTTT. Translated: CASSFLGTGGLGTEAFF.

V is TRBV2 and J is TRBJ1-4; D is uncertain. Between the trimmed V and J ends, which lost 4 bases and 5 bases, there was a span of 8 bases. The germline V gene has CDR1 SNHLY and CDR2 FYNNEI. The CDR3 loop spans 13 amino acids. Written as DNA, the CDR3 is TGTGCCAGCAGTGTGGATATAAATGAAAAACTGTTTTTT. Its protein product is CASSVDINEKLFF.

The rearrangement links TRBV2 to TRBJ1-2, with 7 bases matching TRBD1. This CDR3 is built from 16 residues. J was trimmed by 1 base and V by 4 bases; bases with no gene match: 9. CDR1 is SNHLY, CDR2 FYNNEI, per germline. The CDR3 protein is CASSVRGTEINYGYTF. CDR3 DNA sequence: TGTGCCAGCAGTGTCCGCGGGACAGAGATTAACTATGGCTACACCTTC.

The chain couples TRBV18 to TRBJ2-7; 9 bases are a match to TRBD1. The CDR3 spans 15 residues. Germline loops: CDR1 KGHSH, CDR2 LQKENI. The ends lost 1 base at V and 5 bases at J; junction bases unmatched: 6. The CDR3 DNA follows: TGTGCCAGCTCACCACGCGGGACAGGGATCGACGAGCAGTACTTC. It is translated as CASSPRGTGIDEQYF.

This chain uses TRBV7-9 with TRBJ2-5, with D possibly being TRBD2 (5 bases). CDR3 size: 11 residues. V lost 5 bases to trimming and J lost 7 bases, with 8 bases between them. The germline CDR1 and CDR2 sequences are SEHNR and FQNEAQ (reference sequence). CDR3 nucleotides: TGTGCCAGCAGCGCCGGAGGGACCCAGTACTTC. It encodes CASSAGGTQYF.

This chain joins TRBV6-1 and TRBJ1-5, with 8 nucleotides matching TRBD1. Germline V lookup: CDR1 MNHNS, CDR2 SASEGT. V trimming: 6 bases; J trimming: 7 bases; junction bases outside the gene matches: 8. The CDR3 consists of 14 residues. CDR3 region: CASRTGAGGQPQHF. The CDR3 nucleotides read TGTGCCAGCAGGACAGGGGCGGGCGGGCAGCCCCAGCATTTT.

This clone was counted only a few times. The V gene is TRBV2, the J gene TRBJ1-5; 8 bases are a match to TRBD1. V lost 2 bases and J lost 10; bases outside the gene matches: 4. Germline V CDR1 and CDR2: SNHLY, FYNNEI. CDR3 size: 13 residues. Here the CDR3 reads CASSEQGAIPQHF. In DNA, the CDR3 is TGTGCCAGCAGTGAACAGGGGGCAATACCCCAGCATTTT.

In its sample, this clone was seen many times. One end of the junction does not line up with germline, which may come from a read error. This rearrangement joins TRBV29-1 to TRBJ1-2; possible D gene TRBD1, 5 bases. The germline gives CDR1 SQVTM, CDR2 ANQGSEA. The CDR3 runs to 11 residues. The CDR3 sequence: CSVELPGTLYF. CDR3 nucleotide sequence: TGCAGCGTTGAGCTTCCCGGGACGCTGTACTTC.

The J gene is TRBJ2-1, the V gene TRBV19, with no clear D. The germline V and J ends were trimmed by 5 bases and 0 bases, with 11 bases remaining between them. CDR3 length: 15 amino acids. Germline V gives CDR1 LNHDA, CDR2 SQIVND (reference sequence). The DNA for the CDR3 is TGTGCCAGTAGTTTGACTCTTAGCTCCTACAATGAGCAGTTCTTC. It translates to CASSLTLSSYNEQFF.

J is TRBJ2-3 and V is TRBV10-2; 8 bases align to TRBD2. The CDR3 consists of 15 residues. Germline CDR1 WSHSY, CDR2 SAAADI. The trim removed 6 bases at V and 0 bases at J, leaving 5 bases unmatched. In DNA, the CDR3 is TGCGCCAGCAGACTAGCGGCCACTAGCACAGATACGCAGTATTTT. Encoded protein: CASRLAATSTDTQYF.

The gene calls are TRBV9 and TRBJ2-2; D is perhaps TRBD2 (6 bases). V lost 2 bases, J lost 5 bases, and 13 bases lay in between. The CDR3 consists of 15 residues. CDR1 and CDR2 (germline): SGDLS, YYNGEE. The DNA of the CDR3 is TGTGCCAGCAGCGTTACCAGCGGAGGGACCGGGGAGCTGTTTTTT. This encodes CASSVTSGGTGELFF.